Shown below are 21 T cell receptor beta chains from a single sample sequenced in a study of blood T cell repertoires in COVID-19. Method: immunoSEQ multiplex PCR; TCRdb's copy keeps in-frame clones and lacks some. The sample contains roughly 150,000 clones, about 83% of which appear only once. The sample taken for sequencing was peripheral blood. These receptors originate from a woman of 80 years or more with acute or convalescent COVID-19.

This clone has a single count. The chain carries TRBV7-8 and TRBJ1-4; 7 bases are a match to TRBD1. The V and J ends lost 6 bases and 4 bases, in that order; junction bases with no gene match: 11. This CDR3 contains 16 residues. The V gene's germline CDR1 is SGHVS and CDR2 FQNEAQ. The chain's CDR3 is CASRKTGVFYNEKLFF. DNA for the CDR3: TGTGCCAGCAGGAAAACAGGGGTTTTTTATAATGAAAAACTGTTTTTT.

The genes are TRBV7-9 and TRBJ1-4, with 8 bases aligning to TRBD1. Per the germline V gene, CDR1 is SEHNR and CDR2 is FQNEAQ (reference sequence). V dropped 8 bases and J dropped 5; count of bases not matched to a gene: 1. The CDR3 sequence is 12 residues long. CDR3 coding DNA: TGTGCCAGCGGACAGGGAAATGAAAAACTGTTTTTT. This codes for CASGQGNEKLFF.

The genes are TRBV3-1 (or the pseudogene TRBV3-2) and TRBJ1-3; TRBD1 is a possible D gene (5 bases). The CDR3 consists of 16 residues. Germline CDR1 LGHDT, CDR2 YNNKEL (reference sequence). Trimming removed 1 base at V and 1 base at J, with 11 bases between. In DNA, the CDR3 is TGTGCCAGCAGCCAAGTTGCAGGGCTTTCTGGAAACACCATATATTTT. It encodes CASSQVAGLSGNTIYF.

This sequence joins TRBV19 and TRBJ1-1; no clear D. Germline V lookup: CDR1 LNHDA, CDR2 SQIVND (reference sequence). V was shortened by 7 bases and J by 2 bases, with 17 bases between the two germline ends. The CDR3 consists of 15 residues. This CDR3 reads CASTKYGAGNTEAFF. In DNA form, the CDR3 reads TGTGCCAGTACCAAATACGGTGCAGGAAACACTGAAGCTTTCTTT.

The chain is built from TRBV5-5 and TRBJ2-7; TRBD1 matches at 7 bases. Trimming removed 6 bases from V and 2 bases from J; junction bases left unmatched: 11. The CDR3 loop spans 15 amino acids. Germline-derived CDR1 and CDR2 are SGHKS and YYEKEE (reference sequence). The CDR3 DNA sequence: TGTGCCAGCACTTGGGGACAGTCGACAACCTACGAGCAGTACTTC. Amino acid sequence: CASTWGQSTTYEQYF.

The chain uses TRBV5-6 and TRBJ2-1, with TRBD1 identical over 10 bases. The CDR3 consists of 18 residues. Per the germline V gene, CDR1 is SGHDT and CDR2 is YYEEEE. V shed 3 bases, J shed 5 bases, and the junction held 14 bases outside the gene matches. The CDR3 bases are TGTGCCAGCAGCTCCCTTGGGACAGGGGTTCTAGGTGACAATGAGCAGTTCTTC. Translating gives CASSSLGTGVLGDNEQFF.

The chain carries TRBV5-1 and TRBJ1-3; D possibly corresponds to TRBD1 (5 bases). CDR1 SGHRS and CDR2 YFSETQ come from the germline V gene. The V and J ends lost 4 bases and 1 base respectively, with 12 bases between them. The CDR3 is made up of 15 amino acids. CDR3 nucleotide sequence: TGCGCCAGCAGCGCAACCCAGGGTTCTGGAAACACCATATATTTT. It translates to CASSATQGSGNTIYF.

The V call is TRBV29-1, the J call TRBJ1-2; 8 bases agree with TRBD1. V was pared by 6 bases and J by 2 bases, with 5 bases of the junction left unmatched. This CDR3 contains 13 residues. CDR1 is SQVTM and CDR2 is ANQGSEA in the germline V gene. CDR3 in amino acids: CSVNRGGNYGYTF. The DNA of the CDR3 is TGCAGCGTGAACAGGGGGGGAAACTATGGCTACACCTTC.

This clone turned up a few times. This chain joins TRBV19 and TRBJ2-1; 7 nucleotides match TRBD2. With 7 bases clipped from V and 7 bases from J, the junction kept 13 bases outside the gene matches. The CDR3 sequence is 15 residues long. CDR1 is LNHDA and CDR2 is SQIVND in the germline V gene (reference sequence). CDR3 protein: CASTPRDGGWNEQFF. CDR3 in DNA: TGTGCCAGTACCCCCCGGGACGGGGGGTGGAATGAGCAGTTCTTC. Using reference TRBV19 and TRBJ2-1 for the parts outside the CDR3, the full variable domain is DGGITQSPKYLFRKEGQNVTLSCEQNLNHDAMYWYRQDPGQGLRLIYYSQIVNDFQKGDIAEGYSVSREKKESFPLTVTSAQKNPTAFYLCASTPRDGGWNEQFFGPGTRLTVL.

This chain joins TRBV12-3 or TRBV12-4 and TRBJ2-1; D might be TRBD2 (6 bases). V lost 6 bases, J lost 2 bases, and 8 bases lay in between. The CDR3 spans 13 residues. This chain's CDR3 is CASRRTTYNEQFF. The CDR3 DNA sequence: TGTGCCAGCAGAAGGACTACCTACAATGAGCAGTTCTTC.

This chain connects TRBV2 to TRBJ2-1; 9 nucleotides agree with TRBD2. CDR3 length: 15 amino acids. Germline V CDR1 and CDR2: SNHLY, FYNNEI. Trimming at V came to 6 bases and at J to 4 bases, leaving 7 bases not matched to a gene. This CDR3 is CASSLSGGPYNEQFF. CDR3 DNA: TGTGCCAGCAGCCTTAGCGGGGGCCCATACAATGAGCAGTTCTTC.

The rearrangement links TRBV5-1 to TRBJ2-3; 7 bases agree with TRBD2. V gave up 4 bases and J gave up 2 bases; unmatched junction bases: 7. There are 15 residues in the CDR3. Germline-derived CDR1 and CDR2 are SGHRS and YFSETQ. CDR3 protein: CASSEGLRLTDTQYF. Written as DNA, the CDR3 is TGCGCCAGCAGCGAGGGACTACGCCTCACAGATACGCAGTATTTT.

The CDR3 DNA follows: TGTGCCAGCAGCGTTAATGCCGATGGGGCAGGGGGGTTTGAGCAGTTCTTC. Protein sequence: CASSVNADGAGGFEQFF. The chain joins TRBV9 to TRBJ2-1; a possible D gene is TRBD1 (7 bases). Germline V CDR1 and CDR2: SGDLS, YYNGEE. Trimming pared 2 bases from V and 9 bases from J, leaving 24 bases between. There are 17 residues in the CDR3.

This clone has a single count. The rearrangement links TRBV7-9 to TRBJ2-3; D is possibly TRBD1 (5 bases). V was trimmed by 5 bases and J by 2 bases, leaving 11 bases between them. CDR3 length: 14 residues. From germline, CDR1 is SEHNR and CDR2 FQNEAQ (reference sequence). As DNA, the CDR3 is TGTGCCAGCAGCACGACAGAGACCACAGATACGCAGTATTTT. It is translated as CASSTTETTDTQYF.

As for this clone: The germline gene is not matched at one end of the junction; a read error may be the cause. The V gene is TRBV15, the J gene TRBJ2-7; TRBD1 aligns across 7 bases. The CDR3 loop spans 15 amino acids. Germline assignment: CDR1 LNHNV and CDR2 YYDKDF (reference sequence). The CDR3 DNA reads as TGTGCCACCAGCAGAGATTTCGGAACAGGGGAAAATTTAGCCTTC. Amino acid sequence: CATSRDFGTGENLAF.

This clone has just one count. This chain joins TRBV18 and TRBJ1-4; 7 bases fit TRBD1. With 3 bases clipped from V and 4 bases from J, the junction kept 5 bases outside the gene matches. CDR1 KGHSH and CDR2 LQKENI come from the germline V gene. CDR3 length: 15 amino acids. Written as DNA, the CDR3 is TGTGCCAGCTCACCGCCCGGGACAGTTAATGAAAAACTGTTTTTT. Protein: CASSPPGTVNEKLFF. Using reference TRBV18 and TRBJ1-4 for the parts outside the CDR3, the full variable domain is NAGVMQNPRHLVRRRGQEARLRCSPMKGHSHVYWYRQLPEEGLKFMVYLQKENIIDESGMPKERFSAEFPKEGPSILRIQQVVRGDSAAYFCASSPPGTVNEKLFFGSGTQLSVL.

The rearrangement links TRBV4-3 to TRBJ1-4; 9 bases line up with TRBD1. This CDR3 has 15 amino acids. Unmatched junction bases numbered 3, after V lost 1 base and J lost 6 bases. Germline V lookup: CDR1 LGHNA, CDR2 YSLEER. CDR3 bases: TGCGCCAGCAGCCAAGGAGGACAGGGGTATGAAAAACTGTTTTTT. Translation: CASSQGGQGYEKLFF.

The CDR3 nucleotides are TGTGCCAGCAGTGAATCTTCCAGATATAATGAAAAACTGTTTTTT. This sequence encodes CASSESSRYNEKLFF. The chain is built from TRBV6-1 and TRBJ1-4; D call uncertain. V lost 2 bases, J lost 4 bases, and 11 bases lay in between. Germline V lookup: CDR1 MNHNS, CDR2 SASEGT. The CDR3 extends over 15 amino acids.

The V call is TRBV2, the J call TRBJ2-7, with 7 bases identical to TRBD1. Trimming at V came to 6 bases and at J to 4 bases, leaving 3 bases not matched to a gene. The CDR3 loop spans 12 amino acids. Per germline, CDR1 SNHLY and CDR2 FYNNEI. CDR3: CASRGTVYEQYF. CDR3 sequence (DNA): TGTGCCAGCAGAGGGACAGTTTACGAGCAGTACTTC. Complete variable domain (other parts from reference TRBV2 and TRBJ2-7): EPEVTQTPSHQVTQMGQEVILRCVPISNHLYFYWYRQILGQKVEFLVSFYNNEISEKSEIFDDQFSVERPDGSNFTLKIRSTKLEDSAMYFCASRGTVYEQYFGPGTRLTVT.

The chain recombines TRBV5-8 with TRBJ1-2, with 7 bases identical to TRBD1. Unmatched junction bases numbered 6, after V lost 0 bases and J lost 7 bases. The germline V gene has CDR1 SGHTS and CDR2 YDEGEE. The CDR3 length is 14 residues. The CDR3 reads CASSLVDRNIGYTF. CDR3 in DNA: TGTGCCAGCAGCTTGGTGGACAGGAATATTGGCTACACCTTC.

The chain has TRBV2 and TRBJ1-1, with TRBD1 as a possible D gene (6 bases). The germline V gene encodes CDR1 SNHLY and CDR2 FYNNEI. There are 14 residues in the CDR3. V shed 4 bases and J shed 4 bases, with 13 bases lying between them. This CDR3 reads CASSVNRAATEAFF. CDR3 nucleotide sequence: TGTGCCAGCAGTGTTAACAGGGCGGCCACTGAAGCTTTCTTT.